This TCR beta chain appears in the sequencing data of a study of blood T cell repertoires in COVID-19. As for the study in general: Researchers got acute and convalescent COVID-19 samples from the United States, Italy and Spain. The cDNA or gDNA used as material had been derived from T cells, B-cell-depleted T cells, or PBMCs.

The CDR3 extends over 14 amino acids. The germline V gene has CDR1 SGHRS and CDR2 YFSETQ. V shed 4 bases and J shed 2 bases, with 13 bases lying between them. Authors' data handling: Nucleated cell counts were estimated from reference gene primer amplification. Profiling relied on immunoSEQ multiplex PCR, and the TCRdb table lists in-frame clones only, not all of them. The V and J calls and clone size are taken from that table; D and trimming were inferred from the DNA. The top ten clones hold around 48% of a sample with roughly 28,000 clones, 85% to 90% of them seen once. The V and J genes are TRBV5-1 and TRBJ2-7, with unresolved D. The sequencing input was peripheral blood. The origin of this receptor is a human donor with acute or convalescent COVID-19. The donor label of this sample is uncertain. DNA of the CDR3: TGCGCCAGCAGCGTCCCGGAGAGCACCTACGAGCAGTACTTC. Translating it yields CASSVPESTYEQYF.